The 17 T cell receptor beta chains below all came from one sample that was sequenced in a study of OX40 agonist ivuxolimab in advanced cancers. Profiled with immunoSEQ multiplex PCR; TCRdb holds only in-frame clones, not every one. Of tens of thousands of clones detected, roughly 87% appear once; the ten largest clones hold under 1.5%. Sequenced material: CD4+ or CD8+ T cells sorted from blood, taken in a trial of the OX40 agonist ivuxolimab. All receptors derive from an adult with an advanced solid tumor such as melanoma, head and neck, liver or kidney cancer.

This clone was recorded a few times. The chain uses TRBV2 and TRBJ1-5; no firm D call. Trimming took 1 base from V and 5 from J, leaving 6 bases between them. CDR1 and CDR2 from the germline V gene are SNHLY and FYNNEI. The CDR3 loop spans 13 amino acids. Here the CDR3 reads CASSEERDQPQHF. The CDR3 coding sequence is TGTGCCAGCAGTGAAGAGAGGGATCAGCCCCAGCATTTT.

As DNA, the CDR3 is TGTGCCAGCAGCTTATGGCGGGAGGGAACAGATACGCAGTATTTT. This gives the protein CASSLWREGTDTQYF. The chain has TRBV7-6 and TRBJ2-3; 9 bases are a match to TRBD2. V gave up 2 bases and J gave up 3 bases; unmatched junction bases: 3. Germline loops: CDR1 SGHVS, CDR2 FNYEAQ. This CDR3 is 15 amino acids long. Drawing the rest from reference TRBV7-6 and TRBJ2-3, the complete variable domain is GAGVSQSPRYKVTKRGQDVALRCDPISGHVSLYWYRQALGQGPEFLTYFNYEAQQDKSGLPNDRFSAERPEGSISTLTIQRTEQRDSAMYRCASSLWREGTDTQYFGPGTRLTVL.

The chain employs TRBV19 and TRBJ2-7; possibly TRBD1 or TRBD2 for D (5 bases each). Germline lookup yields CDR1 LNHDA and CDR2 SQIVND (reference sequence). There are 15 residues in the CDR3. V lost 2 bases and J lost 3, with 14 bases in between. The CDR3 region has the DNA TGTGCCAGTAGTATATCGGCAGTGAGGGGCTACGAGCAGTACTTC. It specifies CASSISAVRGYEQYF.

This chain links TRBV12-5 with TRBJ2-7; 11 bases map to TRBD2. The CDR3 loop spans 18 amino acids. V lost 1 base and J lost 1; bases outside the gene matches: 9. Germline-derived CDR1 and CDR2 are LGHNT and FRNRAP. The chain's CDR3 is CASGLDGASGRSSYEQYF. The CDR3 DNA reads as TGTGCTAGTGGTTTGGACGGGGCTAGCGGGAGGTCGTCCTACGAGCAGTACTTC. Complete variable domain (other parts from reference TRBV12-5 and TRBJ2-7): DARVTQTPRHKVTEMGQEVTMRCQPILGHNTVFWYRQTMMQGLELLAYFRNRAPLDDSGMPKDRFSAEMPDATLATLKIQPSEPRDSAVYFCASGLDGASGRSSYEQYFGPGTRLTVT.

The V and J genes are TRBV6-6 and TRBJ2-1, with 7 bases lining up with TRBD2. This CDR3 has 15 residues. The germline CDR1 and CDR2 sequences are MNHNY and SVGAGI (reference sequence). V was clipped by 5 bases and J by 0 bases; unmatched bases: 4. DNA of the CDR3: TGTGCCAGCAGTGCAGCGGGGAGCTCCTACAATGAGCAGTTCTTC. It is translated as CASSAAGSSYNEQFF.

This chain connects TRBV18 to TRBJ1-3; no definite D call. The CDR3 runs to 12 residues. Germline V gives CDR1 KGHSH, CDR2 LQKENI. V was clipped by 0 bases and J by 5 bases, with 2 bases between them. This CDR3 reads CASSPPRNTIYF. CDR3 sequence (DNA): TGTGCCAGCTCACCACCCCGAAACACCATATATTTT.

The chain is built from TRBV5-1 and TRBJ2-3, with TRBD2 identical over 7 bases. Losses at the gene ends were 3 bases for V and 0 bases for J; bases not matched to a gene: 7. There are 16 residues in the CDR3. CDR1 is SGHRS and CDR2 is YFSETQ in the germline V gene. CDR3 region: CASSWEPSGSTDTQYF. The CDR3 DNA is TGCGCCAGCAGCTGGGAGCCTAGCGGTAGCACAGATACGCAGTATTTT.

This chain joins TRBV5-1 and TRBJ1-2; tentatively, D is TRBD1 (6 bases). The germline gives CDR1 SGHRS, CDR2 YFSETQ. The CDR3 spans 14 residues. V lost 4 bases to trimming and J lost 3 bases, with 13 bases between them. The CDR3 region has the DNA TGCGCCAGCAGCCCCGGACAGACACACTATGGCTACACCTTC. Protein sequence: CASSPGQTHYGYTF.

CDR3 protein: CASSVAAGEAFF. For the CDR3, the DNA is TGTGCCAGCAGCGTAGCGGCAGGTGAAGCTTTCTTT. The chain is built from TRBV9 and TRBJ1-1, with D unresolved. CDR3 size: 12 residues. Trimming left V 0 bases short and J 7 bases short, with 7 bases between. The germline gives CDR1 SGDLS, CDR2 YYNGEE.

The V gene is TRBV27, the J gene TRBJ2-3; TRBD2 agrees at 10 bases. This CDR3 is built from 13 residues. The V gene end was trimmed by 6 bases and the J gene end by 3 bases; junction bases not matched to a gene: 0. Germline CDR1 reads MNHEY; CDR2 reads SMNVEV (reference sequence). CDR3 region: CASRLAGTDTQYF. The CDR3 nucleotides read TGTGCCAGCAGACTAGCGGGGACAGATACGCAGTATTTT.

This sequence joins TRBV27 and TRBJ1-6, with D hard to call. There are 16 residues in the CDR3. Trimming removed 0 bases at V and 5 bases at J, with 11 bases between. Germline V gene lookup returns CDR1 MNHEY and CDR2 SMNVEV (reference sequence). The CDR3 region has the DNA TGTGCCAGCAGTTTATCGTCCAGGATCGATAATTCACCCCTCCACTTT. This sequence encodes CASSLSSRIDNSPLHF.

The chain links TRBV10-2 to TRBJ2-3; 9 bases match TRBD1. This CDR3 has 18 amino acids. V gave up 6 bases and J gave up 0 bases; unmatched junction bases: 13. Germline lookup yields CDR1 WSHSY and CDR2 SAAADI. As DNA, the CDR3 is TGCGCCAGCAGAAGCCCCCCGGGACAGGGCCTTAGCACAGATACGCAGTATTTT. Encoded protein: CASRSPPGQGLSTDTQYF.

The rearrangement uses TRBV2 and TRBJ2-3; 12 bases are shared with TRBD2. The V and J ends lost 10 bases and 1 base, in that order; junction bases with no gene match: 12. CDR1 is SNHLY, CDR2 FYNNEI, per germline. The CDR3 has 17 amino acids. CDR3 in DNA: TGTGCCACCCCCCGGCTAGCGGGAGGGCCCGGCACAGATACGCAGTATTTT. As protein: CATPRLAGGPGTDTQYF.

The chain employs TRBV6-1 and TRBJ1-1; no clear D gene. The germline CDR1 and CDR2 sequences are MNHNS and SASEGT. The CDR3 has 13 residues. Trimming cost V 8 bases and J 3 bases, with 13 bases left between them. CDR3 sequence: CASGRFRDTEAFF. For the CDR3, the DNA is TGTGCCAGCGGTAGGTTCCGGGACACTGAAGCTTTCTTT.

This CDR3 is CASSAGTGSSYEQYF. CDR3 in DNA: TGTGCCAGCAGTGCCGGGACAGGCTCCTCCTACGAGCAGTACTTC. V and J are TRBV6-1 and TRBJ2-7; 8 bases match TRBD1. Germline values: CDR1 MNHNS, CDR2 SASEGT. After removal of 4 bases from V and 0 bases from J, the junction contained 5 bases not matched to a gene. This CDR3 is built from 15 residues.

This chain uses TRBV28 with TRBJ2-5, with D possibly TRBD1 on 6 matching bases. V was shortened by 3 bases and J by 7 bases, with 21 bases between the two germline ends. The CDR3 loop spans 16 amino acids. Germline-derived CDR1 and CDR2 are MDHEN and SYDVKM. CDR3 coding DNA: TGTGCCAGCAGTTTGGGTCTAAGCAGGGGCCCTTTGACCCAGTACTTC. It is translated as CASSLGLSRGPLTQYF.

This rearrangement joins TRBV7-3 to TRBJ2-3; 7 bases align to TRBD2. There are 14 residues in the CDR3. The V gene's germline CDR1 is SGHTA and CDR2 FQGTGA. J gave up 3 bases and V 5 bases, and 5 bases lay outside the gene matches. The CDR3: CASSDGLVTDTQYF. In nucleotides, the CDR3 is TGTGCCAGCAGCGACGGACTAGTGACAGATACGCAGTATTTT.